The clone carrying this T cell receptor (beta chain) turned up a few times. The sample belongs to a study of blood T cells in healthy people across ages. Study-level information: Capture by template switching was about one barcoded beta molecule per two T cells.

The amount of total RNA extracted per sample was at least 5.5 micrograms. Alongside a J-beta primer mix, a sample-barcoded 5' primer served in a second PCR lasting about 6 to 12 cycles. TCRdb fed the 5' RACE reads into MiXCR, producing one record per CDR3 protein. The table shows about 1.6 million distinct CDR3 sequences, with about 31% occurring only once. The source material was blood. The receptor comes from a woman aged 30 to 39 in good health.

The CDR3 coding sequence is TGTGCCAGCCTGTACGGACAGGGGTTGGAAGCTTTCTTT. This encodes CASLYGQGLEAFF. The chain is built from TRBV2 and TRBJ1-1, with TRBD1 identical over 9 bases. Germline CDR1 SNHLY, CDR2 FYNNEI. This CDR3 is 13 amino acids long. The ends lost 8 bases at V and 8 bases at J; junction bases unmatched: 9.